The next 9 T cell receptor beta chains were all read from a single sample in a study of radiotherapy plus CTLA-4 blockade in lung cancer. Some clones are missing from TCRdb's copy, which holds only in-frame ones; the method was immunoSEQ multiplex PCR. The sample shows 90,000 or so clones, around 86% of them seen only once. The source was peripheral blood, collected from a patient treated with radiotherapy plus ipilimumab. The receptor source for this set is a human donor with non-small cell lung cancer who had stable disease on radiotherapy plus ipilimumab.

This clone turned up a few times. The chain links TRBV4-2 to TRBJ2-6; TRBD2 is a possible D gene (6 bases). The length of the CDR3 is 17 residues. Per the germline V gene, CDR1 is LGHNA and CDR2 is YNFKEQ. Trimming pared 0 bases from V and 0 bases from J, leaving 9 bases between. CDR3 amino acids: CASSQDLAASGANVLTF. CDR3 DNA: TGTGCCAGCAGCCAAGATTTAGCGGCCTCTGGGGCCAACGTCCTGACTTTC.

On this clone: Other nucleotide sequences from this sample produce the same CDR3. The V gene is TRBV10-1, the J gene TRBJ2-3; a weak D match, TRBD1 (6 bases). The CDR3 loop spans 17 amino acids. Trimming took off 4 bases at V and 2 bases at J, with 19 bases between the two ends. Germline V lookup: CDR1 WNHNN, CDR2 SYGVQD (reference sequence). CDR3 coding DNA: TGCGCCAGCAGTGGTACAGGGTCGACCCAATTCACAGATACGCAGTATTTT. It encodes CASSGTGSTQFTDTQYF.

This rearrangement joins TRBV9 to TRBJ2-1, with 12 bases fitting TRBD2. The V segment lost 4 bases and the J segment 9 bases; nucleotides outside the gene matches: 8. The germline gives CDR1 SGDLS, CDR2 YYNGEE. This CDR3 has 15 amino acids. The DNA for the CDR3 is TGTGCCAGCAGCCCCCGGACTAGCGGGATGGGTGAGCAGTTCTTC. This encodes CASSPRTSGMGEQFF.

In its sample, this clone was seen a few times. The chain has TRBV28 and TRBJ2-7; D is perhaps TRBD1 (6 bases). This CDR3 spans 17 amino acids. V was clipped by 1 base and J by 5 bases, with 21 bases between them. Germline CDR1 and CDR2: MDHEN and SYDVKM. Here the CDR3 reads CASSLLPGAGGSHEQYF. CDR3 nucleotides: TGTGCCAGCAGTTTATTGCCAGGGGCCGGAGGTTCCCACGAGCAGTACTTC.

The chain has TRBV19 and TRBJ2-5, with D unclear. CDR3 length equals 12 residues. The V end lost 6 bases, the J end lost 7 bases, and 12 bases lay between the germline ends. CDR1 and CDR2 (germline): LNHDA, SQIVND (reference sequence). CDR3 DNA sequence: TGTGCCAGTAGCGTGGATGTTGGGACCCAGTACTTC. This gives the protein CASSVDVGTQYF.

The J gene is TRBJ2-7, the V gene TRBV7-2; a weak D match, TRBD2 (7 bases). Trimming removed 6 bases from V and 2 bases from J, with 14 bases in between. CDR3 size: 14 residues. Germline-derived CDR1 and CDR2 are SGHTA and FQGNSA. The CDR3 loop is CASRSAGAAYEQYF. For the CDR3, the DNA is TGTGCCAGCAGAAGCGCGGGGGCAGCCTACGAGCAGTACTTC.

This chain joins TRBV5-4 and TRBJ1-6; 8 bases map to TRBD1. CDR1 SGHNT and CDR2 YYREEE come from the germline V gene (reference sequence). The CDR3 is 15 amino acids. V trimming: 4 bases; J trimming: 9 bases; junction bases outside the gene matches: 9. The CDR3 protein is CASSLRTGNVSPLHF. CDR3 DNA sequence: TGTGCCAGCAGCCTGCGGACAGGGAATGTTTCACCCCTCCACTTT.

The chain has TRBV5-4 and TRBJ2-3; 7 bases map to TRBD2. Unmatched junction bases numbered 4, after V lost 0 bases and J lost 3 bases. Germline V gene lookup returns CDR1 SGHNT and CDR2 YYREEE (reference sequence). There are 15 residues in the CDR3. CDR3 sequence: CASSLVGGGTDTQYF. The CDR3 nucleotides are TGTGCCAGCAGCTTGGTGGGGGGGGGAACAGATACGCAGTATTTT.

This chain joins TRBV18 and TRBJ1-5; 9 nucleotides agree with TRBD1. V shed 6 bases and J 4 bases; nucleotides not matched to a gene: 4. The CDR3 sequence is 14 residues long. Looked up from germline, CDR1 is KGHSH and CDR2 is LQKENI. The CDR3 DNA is TGTGCCAGCTCCTCCGGGACAGGGAATCAGCCCCAGCATTTT. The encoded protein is CASSSGTGNQPQHF.